The 8 T cell receptor beta chains below all came from one sample that was sequenced in a study of blood T cell repertoires in COVID-19. The table came from immunoSEQ multiplex PCR; TCRdb's copy has only in-frame clones and leaves some out. The top ten clones hold roughly 1.3% of a sample with 200,000 to 250,000 clones, roughly four fifths of them seen once. Specimen: PBMCs or T cells enriched from blood (not recorded which). The source is a woman aged 40 to 50 with acute COVID-19.

This chain uses TRBV19 with TRBJ1-2, with D maybe TRBD1 (5 bases). Germline CDR1 LNHDA, CDR2 SQIVND (reference sequence). CDR3 length: 13 residues. Trimming shortened V by 6 bases and J by 6 bases, and 14 bases separated the two germline ends. The CDR3 spells CASSLTGGHGYTF. The CDR3 coding sequence is TGTGCCAGTAGCCTAACGGGGGGACATGGCTACACCTTC. The full variable domain, completed using reference TRBV19 and TRBJ1-2, is DGGITQSPKYLFRKEGQNVTLSCEQNLNHDAMYWYRQDPGQGLRLIYYSQIVNDFQKGDIAEGYSVSREKKESFPLTVTSAQKNPTAFYLCASSLTGGHGYTFGSGTRLTVV.

The chain couples TRBV11-2 to TRBJ1-1, with unresolved D. The CDR3 loop spans 15 amino acids. V dropped 5 bases and J dropped 1 base, with 14 bases sitting between them. The germline V gene encodes CDR1 SGHAT and CDR2 FQNNGV. The CDR3 spells CASSPGTDSNTEAFF. CDR3 nucleotide sequence: TGTGCCAGCAGCCCTGGTACAGATTCGAACACTGAAGCTTTCTTT.

J is TRBJ1-1 and V is TRBV10-3; D remains ambiguous. The CDR3 has 16 amino acids. Trimming removed 4 bases at V and 1 base at J, with 16 bases between. Germline V gene lookup returns CDR1 ENHRY and CDR2 SYGVKD. The CDR3: CAISGISGSWNTEAFF. CDR3 sequence (DNA): TGTGCCATCAGTGGAATCTCGGGGAGCTGGAACACTGAAGCTTTCTTT.

The chain combines TRBV9 with TRBJ1-1; D gene unclear. CDR3 length: 14 amino acids. In germline, CDR1 is SGDLS, CDR2 YYNGEE. V lost 4 bases, J lost 0 bases, and 10 bases lay in between. The CDR3 DNA is TGTGCCAGCAGCCCCCGCGGGGTGAACACTGAAGCTTTCTTT. Protein sequence: CASSPRGVNTEAFF.

The CDR3 spells CASNLGVSGETQYF. The CDR3 nucleotides are TGTGCCAGCAACCTTGGGGTCTCAGGGGAGACCCAGTACTTC. The genes are TRBV5-8 and TRBJ2-5; D is possibly TRBD1 (5 bases). Germline CDR1 reads SGHTS; CDR2 reads YDEGEE. This CDR3 spans 14 amino acids. Trimming cost V 6 bases and J 5 bases, with 17 bases left between them.

V is TRBV19 and J is TRBJ2-7, with TRBD1 matching 7 bases. V lost 5 bases, J lost 3 bases, and 4 bases stayed unmatched. This CDR3 is 13 amino acids long. Germline loops: CDR1 LNHDA, CDR2 SQIVND (reference sequence). CDR3 sequence: CASSPTGYYEQYF. In nucleotides, the CDR3 is TGTGCCAGTAGTCCGACAGGGTACTACGAGCAGTACTTC.

CDR3 in amino acids: CASSQGLQAGWVYGYTF. DNA of the CDR3: TGTGCCAGCAGCCAAGGCCTACAGGCAGGGTGGGTCTACGGCTACACCTTC. The chain couples TRBV3-1 (or the pseudogene TRBV3-2) to TRBJ1-2; D might be TRBD1 (5 bases). V was cut by 1 base and J by 8 bases, with 23 bases left in between. Germline CDR1 is LGHDT and CDR2 is YNNKEL (reference sequence). The CDR3 sequence is 17 residues long.

The CDR3 nucleotides read TGTGCCAGCAGCCCGCAGGGGGATTACGAGCAGTACTTC. Translation: CASSPQGDYEQYF. The V call is TRBV27, the J call TRBJ2-7; TRBD1 matches 7 bases. The CDR3 has 13 residues. Trimming cost V 6 bases and J 4 bases; bases outside gene matches: 6. The germline V gene encodes CDR1 MNHEY and CDR2 SMNVEV (reference sequence).